Following are 17 T cell receptor beta chains from one sample sequenced in a study of T cells after yellow fever vaccination. One entry per CDR3 protein, called by TCRdb with MiXCR from the 5' RACE reads. This table holds some 150,000 distinct CDR3 sequences, approximately 11% found once. The source was CD8+ T cells sorted from PBMCs, collected 15 days after the yellow fever booster vaccination. Receptor source: a man in his late teens or twenties who received the YFV17D yellow fever vaccine.

The chain is built from TRBV27 and TRBJ2-7; 8 bases line up with TRBD2. Germline CDR1 is MNHEY and CDR2 is SMNVEV (reference sequence). The CDR3 contains 14 residues. The V gene end was trimmed by 3 bases and the J gene end by 0 bases; junction bases not matched to a gene: 1. CDR3 amino acids: CASSFAGGSYEQYV. CDR3 DNA sequence: TGTGCCAGCAGTTTTGCGGGGGGCTCCTACGAGCAGTACGTC.

This clonotype turned up a few times. Written as DNA, the CDR3 is TGTGTCTCCGGGGAGCTGTTTTTT. This sequence encodes CVSGELFF. The chain recombines TRBV12-3 or TRBV12-4 with TRBJ2-2, with D uncertain. This CDR3 spans 8 amino acids.

This clonotype was detected a few times. This chain connects TRBV18 to TRBJ2-3; 7 nucleotides line up with TRBD2. Germline V gives CDR1 KGHSH, CDR2 LQKENI. The length of the CDR3 is 15 residues. The junction had 3 bases not matched to a gene; V was cut back by 2 bases and J by 1 base. The chain's CDR3 is CASSPGLAGTDTQYF. The CDR3 DNA is TGTGCCAGCTCACCAGGGCTAGCGGGCACAGATACGCAGTATTTT. Looking up the rest from reference TRBV18 and TRBJ2-3 gives the full variable domain: NAGVMQNPRHLVRRRGQEARLRCSPMKGHSHVYWYRQLPEEGLKFMVYLQKENIIDESGMPKERFSAEFPKEGPSILRIQQVVRGDSAAYFCASSPGLAGTDTQYFGPGTRLTVL.

The V call is TRBV7-2, the J call TRBJ2-7; 7 bases align to TRBD1. V was pared by 1 base and J by 11 bases, with 2 bases of the junction left unmatched. The CDR3 is 11 residues long. CDR1 SGHTA and CDR2 FQGNSA come from the germline V gene. CDR3 nucleotide sequence: TGTGCCAGCAGCTTAGGAGACAGGGAGTACTTC. It codes for CASSLGDREYF. Full variable domain (missing parts from reference TRBV7-2 and TRBJ2-7): GAGVSQSPSNKVTEKGKDVELRCDPISGHTALYWYRQSLGQGLEFLIYFQGNSAPDKSGLPSDRFSAERTGGSVSTLTIQRTQQEDSAVYLCASSLGDREYFGPGTRLTVT.

This clonotype was seen only a few times. This sequence joins TRBV13 and TRBJ2-3; 7 bases align to TRBD2. Germline loops: CDR1 PRHDT, CDR2 FYEKMQ (reference sequence). V lost 2 bases and J lost 1; bases outside the gene matches: 6. CDR3 length: 16 residues. The DNA of the CDR3 is TGTGCCAGCAGCTTAACCCTTCGGGGGGGCACAGATACGCAGTATTTT. Translated: CASSLTLRGGTDTQYF.

The CDR3 DNA is TGTGCCAGCAGTGCGCTACAGGAGAACTATGGCTACACCTTC. Protein sequence: CASSALQENYGYTF. The chain recombines TRBV2 with TRBJ1-2, with a tentative D call TRBD1 (5 bases). Germline CDR1 is SNHLY and CDR2 is FYNNEI. V shed 4 bases and J shed 2 bases, with 11 bases lying between them. This CDR3 region has 14 residues.

This clonotype appeared a few times. The J gene is TRBJ1-5, the V gene TRBV5-1, with TRBD1 identical over 11 bases. The trim removed 4 bases at V and 4 bases at J, leaving 4 bases unmatched. This CDR3 is built from 15 residues. Per germline, CDR1 SGHRS and CDR2 YFSETQ. The CDR3 sequence is CASSGTGGKNQPQHF. In nucleotides, the CDR3 is TGCGCCAGCAGCGGGACAGGGGGGAAAAATCAGCCCCAGCATTTT.

The chain combines TRBV9 with TRBJ2-1; 11 nucleotides match TRBD2. CDR1 SGDLS and CDR2 YYNGEE come from the germline V gene. V shed 2 bases, J shed 8 bases, and the junction held 6 bases outside the gene matches. CDR3 size: 15 residues. CDR3 in amino acids: CASSVSGGARDEQFF. The DNA of the CDR3 is TGTGCCAGCAGCGTTAGCGGGGGGGCCCGGGATGAGCAGTTCTTC.

This clonotype has ten or more counts. V usage is TRBV6-1 and J usage is TRBJ2-6; no definite D call. CDR3 length: 14 residues. V gave up 2 bases and J gave up 2 bases, with 4 bases separating them. CDR1 and CDR2 (germline): MNHNS, SASEGT. CDR3 residues: CASSELAGANVLTF. CDR3 in DNA: TGTGCCAGCAGTGAACTAGCTGGGGCCAACGTCCTGACTTTC.

Ten or more counts support this clonotype. CDR3 coding DNA: TGCGCCAGCAGCCAAGAAGTAGGGACTATCGATGAGCAGTTCTTC. Translating it yields CASSQEVGTIDEQFF. The gene calls are TRBV4-1 and TRBJ2-1; 7 nucleotides agree with TRBD2. CDR1 and CDR2 (germline): MGHRA, YSYEKL. V lost 0 bases to trimming and J lost 8 bases; unmatched junction nucleotides: 7. The CDR3 has 15 residues.

This clonotype came up a few times. V usage is TRBV12-3 or TRBV12-4 and J usage is TRBJ2-5; D gene unclear. The ends were cut back, 7 bases at V and 2 bases at J, with 11 bases in the middle. The CDR3 contains 13 residues. The DNA of the CDR3 is TGTGCCAGCACTCACCAGAATCAAGAGACCCAGTACTTC. This sequence encodes CASTHQNQETQYF.

The chain joins TRBV11-3 to TRBJ2-1; 8 nucleotides line up with TRBD2. The CDR3 runs to 17 residues. Germline loops: CDR1 SGHNT, CDR2 YENEEA. V lost 0 bases, J lost 6 bases, and 10 bases stayed unmatched. This chain's CDR3 is CASSLDRAGGPANEQFF. In DNA form, the CDR3 reads TGTGCCAGCAGCTTAGATCGGGCGGGGGGACCTGCCAATGAGCAGTTCTTC.

There are a few counts of this clonotype. V usage is TRBV4-3 and J usage is TRBJ2-1, with 11 bases aligning to TRBD2. Per germline, CDR1 LGHNA and CDR2 YSLEER. Trimming took 1 base from V and 7 from J; bases not matched to a gene: 9. This CDR3 is 17 amino acids long. CDR3: CASSQGIAGGLTNEQFF. The CDR3 nucleotides read TGCGCCAGCAGCCAAGGTATAGCGGGGGGGCTAACGAATGAGCAGTTCTTC.

J is TRBJ1-2 and V is TRBV10-2, with D possibly TRBD1 on 5 matching bases. Germline assignment: CDR1 WSHSY and CDR2 SAAADI. The ends were cut back, 2 bases at V and 4 bases at J, with 8 bases in the middle. The CDR3 is 13 amino acids. The CDR3 bases are TGCGCCAGCAGTGAGGAGGGGTCCTATGGCTACACCTTC. Translated, it gives CASSEEGSYGYTF.

This clonotype was seen a few times. The chain uses TRBV27 and TRBJ2-1, with TRBD1 identical over 7 bases. From germline, CDR1 is MNHEY and CDR2 SMNVEV (reference sequence). The CDR3 runs 13 residues. V shed 6 bases and J 7 bases; nucleotides not matched to a gene: 6. The CDR3 nucleotides are TGTGCCAGCAGACCAGGGGGAATGAATGAGCAGTTCTTC. Translation: CASRPGGMNEQFF.

CDR3 coding DNA: TGTGCCAGCAGCAAAGCCTGGACAGGGGAAATTGGAGGTTACATTCAGTACTTC. Its protein product is CASSKAWTGEIGGYIQYF. V is TRBV21-1 and J is TRBJ2-4; TRBD1, the D gene given by the table, was not confirmed from the DNA. TRBV21-1 is classified as a pseudogene. The CDR3 has 18 residues.

This clonotype was seen at least ten times. V and J are TRBV7-9 and TRBJ1-2; 8 bases map to TRBD1. The ends lost 5 bases at V and 3 bases at J; junction bases unmatched: 5. This CDR3 comprises 14 residues. Looked up from germline, CDR1 is SEHNR and CDR2 is FQNEAQ (reference sequence). DNA for the CDR3: TGTGCCAGCAGCCCCGGACAGGGTCACTATGGCTACACCTTC. It yields the protein CASSPGQGHYGYTF.